This T cell receptor beta chain was sequenced in a study of OX40 agonist ivuxolimab in advanced cancers. Background for the entire study: Ivuxolimab, which targeted the costimulatory receptor OX40 (CD134), was an agonistic, fully human IgG2 monoclonal antibody. Of the 50 or so patients in dose escalation, about 20 had hepatocellular carcinoma, roughly 15 had melanoma, 9 had renal cell carcinoma and 9 had head and neck cancer. Intravenous ivuxolimab was administered to patients every 2 weeks at six dose levels: 0.01, 0.1, 0.3, 1.5, 3 and 10 mg/kg. Partial responses occurred in three dose-escalation patients, of whom one had hepatocellular carcinoma and two had cutaneous melanoma. In the dose-escalation cohort, 82.7% of patients were male, and the mean age was approximately 55 years, with a range of 23 to 79. The paper covers the monotherapy dose-escalation part of the phase I ivuxolimab trial, which included N ≈ 54 patients. Peripheral TCRbeta sequencing aimed to test whether ivuxolimab altered TCR sequence diversity and caused clonal T-cell expansion. Prior anti-PD-1, anti-PD-L1 or anti-CTLA-4 therapy was permitted, and checkpoint inhibitors had been received by under 50% of dose-escalation patients. Study-wide conclusions, independent of this receptor: After ivuxolimab, more expanded clones were found on average in CD8+ T cells than in CD4+ T cells. The antigen specificity of the clonally expanded peripheral T cells was not determined. At doses of 0.1 to 3.0 mg/kg, clonal expansion of both CD4+ and CD8+ T cells in blood was seen between baseline and week 6. Low levels of normalized T-cell clonal expansion were also seen in some patients who did not respond. In the 0.1-3.0 mg/kg groups, partial responders had among the lowest normalized peripheral clonal expansion, particularly in CD8+ T cells.

The trial excluded patients who had a history of autoimmune disease or who were on systemic immunosuppression. Peripheral blood for TCR sequencing was collected from all dose cohorts at baseline, on cycle 4 day 1, and on cycle 7 day 1. The samples were drawn from a first-in-human, open-label, multicenter phase I dose-escalation trial of ivuxolimab. Adults with locally advanced or metastatic head and neck squamous cell, hepatocellular, melanoma or renal cell carcinoma were enrolled in the trial. CD4+ and CD8+ T cells were sorted separately from peripheral blood before TCR sequencing. Taken from the germline V gene, the CDR1 and CDR2 loops are SGHDN and FVKESK. The CDR3 numbers 14 residues from cysteine through valine. This entry keeps only the CDR3 DNA: 42 bases, framed from base 1. The germline V and J ends show losses of 1 base and 3 bases respectively, and no gene match explains 1 base of the junction.

About this clone itself: Its antigen remains undetermined. Base-call qualities are not available, and no considerably larger clone is one nucleotide away.

To sequence the TCRbeta CDR3 region, genomic DNA was isolated from the sorted cells. TCRbeta CDR3 regions were sequenced using the immunoSEQ Assay. TCRdb took over this immuneACCESS table, retaining in-frame rearrangements with V and J assigned. Such tables are incomplete; in checked studies, under half of the missing clones stem from an unresolved V gene, and the remainder is unexplained. The sample table lists 60,000 to 90,000 clones, approximately 80% of them with a count of one. The ten top clones hold roughly 0.41% of the sample. This receptor chain uses TRBV14 and TRBJ2-7; TRBD2 lines up with 9 middle nucleotides. This clonotype was sampled from an adult with an advanced solid tumor such as melanoma, head and neck, liver or kidney cancer. The material sequenced was CD4+ or CD8+ T cells sorted from blood, taken in a trial of the OX40 agonist ivuxolimab. The sequenced DNA: TGTGCCAGCAGCCAAGGGCGGGGGGGCTACGAGCAGTACGTC. It translates as CASSQGRGGYEQYV.